The sample holds many counts of the clone carrying this TCR beta chain. The data stem from a study of read filtering for tumor transcriptome and immune sequencing. About the research overall: Roughly 8 patients were R-ISS I, more than 15 were R-ISS II, 7 were R-ISS III.

From approximately 400 ng of RNA, a library with molecular barcoded alpha/delta and beta/gamma adaptors was made. MiXCR, run by TCRdb on the reads, gives a single entry per CDR3 protein. Of 60,000 to 75,000 distinct CDR3 sequences listed, roughly a fifth are singletons. Sequencing was done on a sample of a population of CD138-negative cells sorted from bone marrow. The TCR was taken from a donor aged 40 or over with multiple myeloma.

CDR3 region: CASSVFSGRAGTGELFF. The CDR3 nucleotides read TGTGCCAGCAGCGTCTTCAGCGGGAGGGCCGGCACCGGGGAGCTGTTTTTT. The chain joins TRBV9 to TRBJ2-2, with TRBD2 matching 10 bases. Germline-derived CDR1 and CDR2 are SGDLS and YYNGEE. Trimming removed 2 bases from V and 4 bases from J; junction bases left unmatched: 8. The CDR3 totals 17 residues.